This TCR beta chain was recovered during a study of blood T cell repertoires in COVID-19. Here immunoSEQ multiplex PCR was the method, and the copy in TCRdb shows in-frame clones only, minus some. Of about 210,000 clones in the sample, about 86% were seen once. Participant age was roughly 18 to 90 years, and participants resided in approximately 24 US areas. The source material was PBMCs or T cells enriched from blood (not recorded which). This TCR derives from a woman aged 45-65 years with acute COVID-19.

The CDR3 loop reads CAWSGGDASGGVNEQFF. Written as DNA, the CDR3 is TGTGCCTGGAGTGGCGGTGATGCTAGCGGGGGGGTAAATGAGCAGTTCTTC. The chain links TRBV30 to TRBJ2-1, with TRBD2 identical over 12 bases. This CDR3 spans 17 amino acids. After removal of 1 base from V and 7 bases from J, the junction contained 11 bases not matched to a gene. CDR1 is GTSNPN and CDR2 is SVGIG in the germline V gene (reference sequence).